Below, 5 T cell receptor beta chains from the same sample are listed, as sequenced in a study of blood T cell dynamics during melanoma immunotherapy. Sequencing used immunoSEQ multiplex PCR; TCRdb keeps in-frame clones, though not all of them. Of around 10,000 clones in the sample, roughly 90% are singletons; the top ten hold around 24%. The time point denotes: week 3, after first cycle of checkpoint inhibitor. This specimen consisted of blood, obtained from a patient treated with checkpoint blockade. These receptors were taken from a human donor with melanoma.

This chain uses TRBV9 with TRBJ2-2, with D perhaps TRBD2 (5 bases). CDR3 length: 13 residues. Germline V gene sequence: CDR1 SGDLS, CDR2 YYNGEE. V lost 0 bases and J lost 6, with 6 bases in between. The CDR3 loop is CASSVVGAGELFF. As DNA, the CDR3 is TGTGCCAGCAGCGTAGTCGGGGCCGGGGAGCTGTTTTTT.

This rearrangement joins TRBV28 to TRBJ1-2, with D hard to call. Germline-derived CDR1 and CDR2 are MDHEN and SYDVKM. The CDR3 is 13 amino acids. V gave up 4 bases and J gave up 0 bases, with 6 bases separating them. CDR3 in amino acids: CASSSGSNYGYTF. The CDR3 DNA follows: TGTGCCAGCAGTTCCGGTTCTAACTATGGCTACACCTTC.

The chain links TRBV5-8 to TRBJ2-7; TRBD1 aligns across 10 bases. Looked up from germline, CDR1 is SGHTS and CDR2 is YDEGEE. V trimming: 6 bases; J trimming: 2 bases; junction bases outside the gene matches: 8. The CDR3 covers 15 residues. CDR3 in amino acids: CASTRAGTGAYEQYF. The DNA for the CDR3 is TGTGCCAGCACCCGAGCCGGGACAGGGGCCTACGAGCAGTACTTC.

The chain recombines TRBV15 with TRBJ1-5; TRBD1 matches at 8 bases. From germline, CDR1 is LNHNV and CDR2 YYDKDF (reference sequence). This CDR3 has 15 residues. V was clipped by 0 bases and J by 5 bases; unmatched bases: 3. CDR3 bases: TGTGCCACCAGCAGAGAAGGACAGGGTTATCAGCCCCAGCATTTT. It translates to CATSREGQGYQPQHF.

The rearrangement links TRBV7-3 to TRBJ2-3, with 9 bases lining up with TRBD2. Germline assignment: CDR1 SGHTA and CDR2 FQGTGA. The V gene end was trimmed by 2 bases and the J gene end by 9 bases; junction bases not matched to a gene: 9. This CDR3 has 15 residues. The CDR3 loop is CASSLPGGLAQTQYF. The CDR3 nucleotides read TGTGCCAGCAGCTTACCAGGGGGACTAGCCCAGACGCAGTATTTT. Full variable domain (outside the CDR3, taken from reference TRBV7-3 and TRBJ2-3): GAGVSQTPSNKVTEKGKYVELRCDPISGHTALYWYRQSLGQGPEFLIYFQGTGAADDSGLPNDRFFAVRPEGSVSTLKIQRTERGDSAVYLCASSLPGGLAQTQYFGPGTRLTVL.